The present T cell receptor (beta chain) was sequenced within a study of blood T cell repertoires in COVID-19. At the level of the study: Material from acute and convalescent COVID-19 was sourced from the United States, Italy and Spain. PBMCs, B-cell-depleted T cells, or T cells were the source of the cDNA or gDNA that made up the material.

This CDR3 has 12 amino acids. The germline gives CDR1 MDHEN, CDR2 SYDVKM. Trimming took off 5 bases at V and 4 bases at J, with 8 bases between the two ends. In the authors' methods: For nucleated cells, counts were estimated from reference gene primer amplification. Sequencing was performed with immunoSEQ multiplex PCR; in TCRdb, only in-frame clones are kept and a portion is missing. That table supplies the V and J calls and clone size; D and trimming were determined from the DNA. The repertoire holds 98,000 or so clones, with 86% as singletons. The sample consisted of peripheral blood. V is TRBV28 and J is TRBJ1-2, with D hard to call. The origin of this receptor is a woman aged 55-70 years in a cohort sampled during active or convalescent COVID-19. The CDR3 reads CASSGAGYGYTF. CDR3 in DNA: TGTGCCAGCAGTGGCGCGGGCTATGGCTACACCTTC.